The 20 T cell receptor beta chains reported below all come from one sample, sequenced in a study of beta chain features in type 1 diabetes. cDNA synthesis used the whole RNA isolate, giving expressed TCRB sequences. Data came from immunoSEQ multiplex PCR; TCRdb stores just in-frame clones and leaves some out. The sample carries about 140,000 clones, roughly 9.7% recorded once. The sequencing input was central memory CD4+ T cells from blood. The source of these receptors is a woman aged 40-49 years in good health.

This chain connects TRBV29-1 to TRBJ1-2; D not certain. This CDR3 is built from 12 residues. With 7 bases removed from V and 3 bases from J, the gap between germline ends came to 12 bases. CDR1 and CDR2 from the germline V gene are SQVTM and ANQGSEA. For the CDR3, the DNA is TGCAGCGCCGGGGTGAGGGACTATGGCTACACCTTC. Encoded protein: CSAGVRDYGYTF.

This clone has more than one count but fewer than ten. The V call is TRBV5-1, the J call TRBJ2-2; 8 bases match TRBD2. V lost 7 bases and J lost 2; bases outside the gene matches: 7. Germline values: CDR1 SGHRS, CDR2 YFSETQ. This CDR3 region has 15 residues. The DNA of the CDR3 is TGCGCCAGCCAAGAGGGACTAGTCAACACCGGGGAGCTGTTTTTT. It specifies CASQEGLVNTGELFF.

J is TRBJ2-1 and V is TRBV7-2; 7 bases line up with TRBD2. The CDR3 has 15 amino acids. The germline gives CDR1 SGHTA, CDR2 FQGNSA. V gave up 1 base and J gave up 2 bases; unmatched junction bases: 2. CDR3 residues: CASSLETSPYNEQFF. CDR3 bases: TGTGCCAGCAGCTTAGAGACTAGCCCCTACAATGAGCAGTTCTTC. The full variable domain, rest sourced from reference TRBV7-2 and TRBJ2-1, is GAGVSQSPSNKVTEKGKDVELRCDPISGHTALYWYRQSLGQGLEFLIYFQGNSAPDKSGLPSDRFSAERTGGSVSTLTIQRTQQEDSAVYLCASSLETSPYNEQFFGPGTRLTVL.

In its sample, this clone was seen a few times. This chain links TRBV4-1 with TRBJ2-3, with 10 bases that match TRBD2. The CDR3 contains 17 residues. J lost 1 base, V lost 0 bases, and 4 bases had no gene match. CDR1 is MGHRA and CDR2 is YSYEKL in the germline V gene. The CDR3 region has the DNA TGCGCCAGCAGCCAAGAGGTCCTAGCGGGGGGCACAGATACGCAGTATTTT. Translating gives CASSQEVLAGGTDTQYF.

The chain employs TRBV7-9 and TRBJ1-6; no clear D. V was shortened by 1 base and J by 7 bases, with 5 bases between the two germline ends. The germline CDR1 and CDR2 sequences are SEHNR and FQNEAQ (reference sequence). The CDR3 runs 13 residues. This CDR3 is CASSLGGNSPLHF. The CDR3 region has the DNA TGTGCCAGCAGCTTAGGAGGAAATTCACCCCTCCACTTT.

V is TRBV5-1 and J is TRBJ2-5; 9 bases line up with TRBD2. Germline V CDR1 and CDR2: SGHRS, YFSETQ. The V segment lost 4 bases and the J segment 5 bases; nucleotides outside the gene matches: 9. This CDR3 has 15 amino acids. DNA for the CDR3: TGCGCCAGCAGCAGAGAAGCGGGGGGCCTGGAGACCCAGTACTTC. Amino acids: CASSREAGGLETQYF.

This chain uses TRBV6-6 with TRBJ2-5; perhaps TRBD1 as D (6 bases). The end of the DNA aligns better with TRBJ2-7, so the J call may be wrong. Germline values: CDR1 MNHNY, CDR2 SVGAGI (reference sequence). This CDR3 contains 15 residues. As DNA, the CDR3 is TGTGCCAGCAGTTATGTGGGGGCCCTCACCTACGAGCAGTACTTC. Its protein product is CASSYVGALTYEQYF.

The chain is built from TRBV9 and TRBJ1-2; no firm D call. The V gene lost 4 bases and the J gene lost 8 bases, with 24 bases spanning the gap. CDR1 is SGDLS, CDR2 YYNGEE, per germline. The CDR3 has 16 residues. The CDR3: CASSPTTRVGIGGYTF. CDR3 DNA sequence: TGTGCCAGCAGCCCCACCACGAGGGTGGGGATCGGGGGCTACACCTTC.

The sample holds a few counts of this clone. The chain joins TRBV5-1 to TRBJ1-6; the match to TRBD1 covers 7 bases. With 0 bases clipped from V and 7 bases from J, the junction kept 7 bases outside the gene matches. This CDR3 region has 16 residues. The germline gives CDR1 SGHRS, CDR2 YFSETQ. CDR3 coding DNA: TGCGCCAGCAGCTTGGGGCGGTCGACAGGGAATTCACCCCTCCACTTT. It translates to CASSLGRSTGNSPLHF.

This clone was counted between two and nine times. The rearrangement uses TRBV28 and TRBJ1-6; 10 bases agree with TRBD1. Germline-derived CDR1 and CDR2 are MDHEN and SYDVKM. The trim removed 3 bases at V and 7 bases at J, leaving 6 bases unmatched. CDR3 size: 16 residues. This chain's CDR3 is CASSFRGGQGNSPLHF. The CDR3 DNA follows: TGTGCCAGCAGTTTTAGAGGGGGACAGGGGAATTCACCCCTCCACTTT.

J is TRBJ1-4 and V is TRBV29-1, with D maybe TRBD1 (5 bases). Germline lookup yields CDR1 SQVTM and CDR2 ANQGSEA. Trimming took 0 bases from V and 8 from J, leaving 13 bases between them. CDR3 length: 14 amino acids. CDR3 nucleotide sequence: TGCAGCGTTGAAGAAAAGGGGAAAGGGGAAAAACTGTTTTTT. As protein: CSVEEKGKGEKLFF.

This clone was found a few times. This sequence joins TRBV4-1 and TRBJ2-3; 7 bases agree with TRBD1. Trimming cost V 2 bases and J 1 base; bases outside gene matches: 6. There are 16 residues in the CDR3. Per germline, CDR1 MGHRA and CDR2 YSYEKL. The CDR3 DNA is TGCGCCAGCAGCCAAAACGCCGGGACAGGCACAGATACGCAGTATTTT. Translated, it gives CASSQNAGTGTDTQYF.

The sample holds a few counts of this clone. The V call is TRBV5-1, the J call TRBJ1-6, with 8 bases matching TRBD1. The junction had 9 bases not matched to a gene; V was cut back by 4 bases and J by 6 bases. The germline V gene has CDR1 SGHRS and CDR2 YFSETQ. The CDR3 runs to 16 residues. For the CDR3, the DNA is TGCGCCAGCAGCCGCGGGGGACAGGCGGCTAATTCACCCCTCCACTTT. Translation: CASSRGGQAANSPLHF. Complete variable domain (other parts from reference TRBV5-1 and TRBJ1-6): KAGVTQTPRYLIKTRGQQVTLSCSPISGHRSVSWYQQTPGQGLQFLFEYFSETQRNKGNFPGRFSGRQFSNSRSEMNVSTLELGDSALYLCASSRGGQAANSPLHFGNGTRLTVT.

The gene calls are TRBV9 and TRBJ2-2; TRBD2 is a possible D gene (6 bases). The germline gives CDR1 SGDLS, CDR2 YYNGEE. The V gene lost 3 bases and the J gene lost 7 bases, with 13 bases spanning the gap. This CDR3 comprises 14 residues. The CDR3, as DNA: TGTGCCAGCAGCGGAGGACTAATTCACGGGGAGCTGTTTTTT. Encoded protein: CASSGGLIHGELFF.

The chain recombines TRBV6-6 with TRBJ1-1; D not resolved. From germline, CDR1 is MNHNY and CDR2 SVGAGI (reference sequence). This CDR3 is 14 amino acids long. V lost 0 bases and J lost 2, with 7 bases in between. The DNA for the CDR3 is TGTGCCAGCAGTTACTCGGGCAGAAACACTGAAGCTTTCTTT. It specifies CASSYSGRNTEAFF.

This rearrangement joins TRBV29-1 to TRBJ1-2; tentatively, D is TRBD1 (5 bases). The CDR3 has 12 residues. V lost 1 base and J 8 bases, leaving 11 bases between the germline ends. CDR1 and CDR2 from the germline V gene are SQVTM and ANQGSEA. The CDR3 sequence is CSVEAQGGGYTF. As DNA, the CDR3 is TGCAGCGTTGAAGCGCAGGGAGGAGGCTACACCTTC.

In its sample, this clone was seen a few times. The genes are TRBV4-1 and TRBJ1-2; tentative D call: TRBD1 (6 bases). The germline V gene has CDR1 MGHRA and CDR2 YSYEKL. The CDR3 contains 16 residues. Trimming took off 4 bases at V and 4 bases at J, with 19 bases between the two ends. In DNA, the CDR3 is TGCGCCAGCAGCCCAGCCCAGGGGTCCTCCCCCTATGGCTACACCTTC. Protein: CASSPAQGSSPYGYTF.

This clone came up once. The rearrangement uses TRBV9 and TRBJ1-2; D remains unclear. V was pared by 3 bases and J by 2 bases, with 8 bases between. The CDR3 length is 13 residues. From germline, CDR1 is SGDLS and CDR2 YYNGEE. CDR3 in DNA: TGTGCCAGCAGCGCCCAAATCAACTATGGCTACACCTTC. Translated: CASSAQINYGYTF.

The table lists this clone with a few counts. The chain carries TRBV18 and TRBJ1-5, with TRBD1 as a possible D gene (5 bases). The germline V and J ends were trimmed by 4 bases and 4 bases, with 8 bases remaining between them. This CDR3 region has 13 residues. Looked up from germline, CDR1 is KGHSH and CDR2 is LQKENI. The CDR3 here is CASSRGENQPQHF. DNA of the CDR3: TGTGCCAGCTCACGGGGGGAAAATCAGCCCCAGCATTTT.

This clone appeared a few times. The rearrangement joins TRBV5-1 to TRBJ1-4; TRBD1 matches 8 bases. This CDR3 has 14 amino acids. Germline-derived CDR1 and CDR2 are SGHRS and YFSETQ. Trimming took 3 bases from V and 4 from J; bases not matched to a gene: 2. Written as DNA, the CDR3 is TGCGCCAGCAGCTGGACAGGGCGTAATGAAAAACTGTTTTTT. Its translation is CASSWTGRNEKLFF.